Each of the 29 T cell receptor beta chains below was sequenced from the same sample in a study of blood T cell repertoires in COVID-19 (TCRdb year 2020). To prepare the library, the immunoSEQ multiplex PCR assay was applied. As stored in TCRdb, this immuneACCESS dataset retains in-frame rearrangements with V and J assigned. A fraction of the clones does not appear; measured against another copy, unresolved V genes explain less than half of the discrepancy, and the remainder lacks a known reason. The sample contains around 120,000 clones, less than 90% of them found a single time. The ten largest clones represent 9.5% to 13% of the sample. Sequencing input: peripheral blood. The receptors were gathered from an older man with acute or convalescent COVID-19.

V and J are TRBV6-5 and TRBJ1-3, with 10 bases lining up with TRBD1. Unmatched junction bases numbered 8, after V lost 2 bases and J lost 7 bases. The germline V gene has CDR1 MNHEY and CDR2 SVGAGI. This CDR3 region has 16 residues. The CDR3 sequence is CASSYPGQGSGNTIYF. The DNA for the CDR3 is TGTGCCAGCAGTTACCCGGGACAGGGGTCAGGTAACACCATATATTTT.

This sequence joins TRBV4-1 and TRBJ2-1, with D perhaps TRBD2 (5 bases). The CDR3 spans 15 residues. V lost 1 base, J lost 6 bases, and 13 bases lay in between. CDR1 and CDR2 from the germline V gene are MGHRA and YSYEKL. In DNA form, the CDR3 reads TGCGCCAGCAGCCAAGCCGGACTGGGCGGCAATGAGCAGTTCTTC. As protein: CASSQAGLGGNEQFF.

The rearrangement links TRBV13 to TRBJ2-7, with 7 bases that match TRBD2. Trimming at V came to 5 bases and at J to 0 bases, leaving 13 bases not matched to a gene. The germline V gene encodes CDR1 PRHDT and CDR2 FYEKMQ (reference sequence). The CDR3 length is 17 residues. The CDR3 bases are TGTGCCAGCAGCCCCCGGACTGCGGGGGTGGACTCCTACGAGCAGTACTTC. Amino acid sequence: CASSPRTAGVDSYEQYF.

Many counts were recorded for this clone. This CDR3 is CASSLQTGTNYGYTF. The CDR3 coding sequence is TGTGCCAGCAGCCTCCAGACAGGGACCAACTATGGCTACACCTTC. V gene TRBV6-5 combines with J gene TRBJ1-2; 7 bases fit TRBD1. This CDR3 contains 15 residues. Germline loops: CDR1 MNHEY, CDR2 SVGAGI. The J segment lost 2 bases and the V segment lost 6 bases, leaving 9 bases of the junction unmatched.

This clone was seen a handful of times. The J gene is TRBJ1-1, the V gene TRBV3-1 (or the pseudogene TRBV3-2), with D possibly matching TRBD1 (6 bases). V was pared by 3 bases and J by 0 bases, with 14 bases between. The V gene's germline CDR1 is LGHDT and CDR2 YNNKEL (reference sequence). The CDR3 runs 16 residues. The CDR3 region is CASSHMPDSMNTEAFF. In DNA form, the CDR3 reads TGTGCCAGCAGCCATATGCCGGACAGCATGAACACTGAAGCTTTCTTT.

This chain links TRBV10-3 with TRBJ1-4; tentative D call: TRBD1 (6 bases). The ends were cut back, 3 bases at V and 3 bases at J, with 11 bases in the middle. The length of the CDR3 is 15 residues. CDR1 and CDR2 from the germline V gene are ENHRY and SYGVKD. DNA for the CDR3: TGTGCCATCAGTGAAGCTGGACAGTCTAATGAAAAACTGTTTTTT. This gives the protein CAISEAGQSNEKLFF.

The rearrangement joins TRBV5-8 to TRBJ1-1, with D unresolved. CDR1 and CDR2 from the germline V gene are SGHTS and YDEGEE. This CDR3 comprises 14 residues. The ends were cut back, 0 bases at V and 0 bases at J, with 6 bases in the middle. The CDR3 region has the DNA TGTGCCAGCAGCTTGGGGGCCCTGAACACTGAAGCTTTCTTT. This gives the protein CASSLGALNTEAFF.

The chain uses TRBV19 and TRBJ2-7, with D possibly TRBD2 on 7 matching bases. CDR1 and CDR2 (germline): LNHDA, SQIVND (reference sequence). The CDR3 extends over 13 amino acids. With 9 bases removed from V and 4 bases from J, the gap between germline ends came to 16 bases. The CDR3 sequence: CASSRGGGYEQYF. CDR3 sequence (DNA): TGTGCCAGCTCTAGGGGAGGGGGATACGAGCAGTACTTC.

The chain is built from TRBV2 and TRBJ2-1, with D perhaps matching TRBD2 (5 bases). Trimming took off 7 bases at V and 8 bases at J, with 15 bases between the two ends. This CDR3 is 13 amino acids long. In germline, CDR1 is SNHLY, CDR2 FYNNEI. DNA for the CDR3: TGTGCCAGCACTAGGACCGACGGGGATGAGCAGTTCTTC. Protein sequence: CASTRTDGDEQFF.

The V and J genes are TRBV6-1 and TRBJ1-5, with 7 positions matching TRBD1. V shed 2 bases and J 4 bases; nucleotides not matched to a gene: 8. CDR1 MNHNS and CDR2 SASEGT come from the germline V gene. CDR3 length: 16 amino acids. CDR3 sequence (DNA): TGTGCCAGCAGTGAATCGACAGGGACAAGAAATCAGCCCCAGCATTTT. This gives the protein CASSESTGTRNQPQHF.

The chain joins TRBV3-1 (or the pseudogene TRBV3-2) to TRBJ2-5, with unresolved D. Germline lookup yields CDR1 LGHDT and CDR2 YNNKEL (reference sequence). CDR3 length equals 12 residues. V was trimmed by 2 bases and J by 2 bases, leaving 3 bases between them. CDR3 residues: CASSQTQETQYF. CDR3 DNA sequence: TGTGCCAGCAGCCAAACTCAAGAGACCCAGTACTTC.

Remarks on this clone: The sample contains more than one DNA sequence encoding this CDR3. This sequence joins TRBV3-1 (or the pseudogene TRBV3-2) and TRBJ1-2; 9 bases align to TRBD1. Germline values: CDR1 LGHDT, CDR2 YNNKEL (reference sequence). V lost 4 bases and J lost 4; bases outside the gene matches: 1. The CDR3 runs 13 residues. The CDR3 reads CASSPGQGYGYTF. Written as DNA, the CDR3 is TGTGCCAGCAGCCCGGGACAGGGCTATGGCTACACCTTC.

The V and J genes are TRBV5-4 and TRBJ2-5, with TRBD2 matching over 11 bases. V lost 5 bases, J lost 1 base, and 7 bases stayed unmatched. The CDR3 extends over 16 amino acids. The germline V gene encodes CDR1 SGHNT and CDR2 YYREEE (reference sequence). CDR3 nucleotides: TGTGCCAGCAGGCGGGCTAGCGGGGGGTCCCAAGAGACCCAGTACTTC. Encoded protein: CASRRASGGSQETQYF.

The genes are TRBV24-1 and TRBJ2-1, with 7 bases aligning to TRBD2. This CDR3 has 18 amino acids. Losses at the gene ends were 3 bases for V and 3 bases for J; bases not matched to a gene: 13. Germline CDR1 reads KGHDR; CDR2 reads SFDVKD. The CDR3 loop is CATSDVGRGSINYNEQFF. CDR3 in DNA: TGTGCCACCAGTGATGTTGGCCGCGGGAGCATCAACTACAATGAGCAGTTCTTC.

V is TRBV19 and J is TRBJ2-5; 9 bases map to TRBD2. Germline assignment: CDR1 LNHDA and CDR2 SQIVND (reference sequence). The CDR3 runs to 13 residues. V trimming: 9 bases; J trimming: 7 bases; junction bases outside the gene matches: 9. CDR3 DNA sequence: TGTGCCAGCGAAAGTAGCGGGAGCGGGACCCAGTACTTC. The encoded protein is CASESSGSGTQYF.

The chain links TRBV11-2 to TRBJ2-2, with D possibly TRBD1 on 5 matching bases. Trimming removed 6 bases at V and 7 bases at J, with 15 bases between. The length of the CDR3 is 14 residues. The germline V gene has CDR1 SGHAT and CDR2 FQNNGV. The CDR3 reads CASRSSGSGGELFF. In DNA, the CDR3 is TGTGCCAGCAGGTCTTCAGGGTCGGGCGGGGAGCTGTTTTTT.

The CDR3 is CASSRSGGNTIYF. The CDR3 bases are TGTGCCAGCAGTCGGTCGGGAGGAAACACCATATATTTT. V is TRBV12-3 or TRBV12-4 and J is TRBJ1-3, with unresolved D. V gave up 5 bases and J gave up 4 bases, with 9 bases separating them. The length of the CDR3 is 13 residues.

The chain couples TRBV10-3 to TRBJ1-1; 8 bases agree with TRBD1. The V gene end was trimmed by 6 bases and the J gene end by 0 bases; junction bases not matched to a gene: 3. This CDR3 is built from 14 residues. Germline CDR1 is ENHRY and CDR2 is SYGVKD. The CDR3 here is CAIREDRVNTEAFF. Written as DNA, the CDR3 is TGTGCCATCAGAGAGGACAGGGTGAACACTGAAGCTTTCTTT.

This chain joins TRBV5-8 and TRBJ2-3; D is perhaps TRBD2 (5 bases). Germline CDR1 SGHTS, CDR2 YDEGEE. The CDR3 covers 16 residues. With 1 base removed from V and 0 bases from J, the gap between germline ends came to 12 bases. CDR3 sequence reads: CASSLRASGSTDTQYF. For the CDR3, the DNA is TGTGCCAGCAGCTTGAGGGCGAGCGGTAGCACAGATACGCAGTATTTT.

V gene TRBV6-5 combines with J gene TRBJ2-5; 7 positions match TRBD2. J was trimmed by 4 bases and V by 6 bases; bases with no gene match: 11. CDR1 and CDR2 from the germline V gene are MNHEY and SVGAGI. This CDR3 region has 15 residues. The CDR3 sequence is CASRRSAGSGETQYF. The DNA for the CDR3 is TGTGCCAGCAGGCGCTCAGCGGGAAGTGGAGAGACCCAGTACTTC.

V and J are TRBV24-1 and TRBJ2-7; 16 bases are shared with TRBD2. V shed 4 bases and J 5 bases; nucleotides not matched to a gene: 4. The CDR3 totals 16 residues. The germline gives CDR1 KGHDR, CDR2 SFDVKD. This chain's CDR3 is CATSDPGTSGRDEQYF. The CDR3 region has the DNA TGTGCCACCAGTGACCCTGGGACTAGCGGGAGGGACGAGCAGTACTTC.

The chain links TRBV5-1 to TRBJ2-7; 7 nucleotides align to TRBD2. Germline values: CDR1 SGHRS, CDR2 YFSETQ. V lost 3 bases to trimming and J lost 4 bases; unmatched junction nucleotides: 7. This CDR3 contains 14 residues. The CDR3 region has the DNA TGCGCCAGCAGCTCGGCTAGCGGATCTTACGAGCAGTACTTC. This sequence encodes CASSSASGSYEQYF.

The chain is built from TRBV27 and TRBJ2-3; weak D call: TRBD1 (6 bases). The CDR3 sequence is 16 residues long. The germline V gene has CDR1 MNHEY and CDR2 SMNVEV (reference sequence). V was clipped by 5 bases and J by 0 bases, with 15 bases between them. The CDR3 region has the DNA TGTGCCAGCAGTACACTCCGGGACATAAGCACAGATACGCAGTATTTT. As protein: CASSTLRDISTDTQYF.

The chain uses TRBV28 and TRBJ2-1; maybe TRBD1 (5 bases). The germline gives CDR1 MDHEN, CDR2 SYDVKM. The CDR3 sequence is 12 residues long. V was clipped by 5 bases and J by 12 bases, with 14 bases between them. The CDR3 nucleotides read TGTGCCAGCAGTCCTCCTGACAGAGCGCAGTTCTTC. Encoded protein: CASSPPDRAQFF.

V gene TRBV7-6 combines with J gene TRBJ2-2; 11 nucleotides agree with TRBD2. CDR3 size: 18 residues. Per germline, CDR1 SGHVS and CDR2 FNYEAQ. V shed 1 base, J shed 0 bases, and the junction held 4 bases outside the gene matches. CDR3 in DNA: TGTGCCAGCAGCTTAGGTCTAGCGGGAGGATCGAACACCGGGGAGCTGTTTTTT. Amino acid sequence: CASSLGLAGGSNTGELFF.

The chain joins TRBV7-9 to TRBJ1-2; D perhaps matches TRBD1 (5 bases). Germline V gene data show CDR1 as SEHNR and CDR2 as FQNEAQ (reference sequence). The CDR3 covers 15 residues. Trimming cost V 0 bases and J 7 bases, with 15 bases left between them. The CDR3 DNA is TGTGCCAGCAGCTTAGCGAAGGCAGGGCTCGGTGGCTACACCTTC. As protein: CASSLAKAGLGGYTF.

CDR3 region: CASSYGQGIIPGELFF. The CDR3, as DNA: TGCGCCAGCAGCTACGGACAGGGTATCATACCCGGGGAGCTGTTTTTT. The chain carries TRBV5-1 and TRBJ2-2, with 8 bases matching TRBD1. J lost 6 bases, V lost 3 bases, and 10 bases had no gene match. The CDR3 runs to 16 residues. The V gene's germline CDR1 is SGHRS and CDR2 YFSETQ.

The rearrangement uses TRBV11-3 and TRBJ2-7; a weak D match, TRBD2 (5 bases). Trimming stripped 4 bases from V and 5 bases from J, with 24 bases between. Germline lookup yields CDR1 SGHNT and CDR2 YENEEA. The CDR3 length is 17 residues. The chain's CDR3 is CASSSGGPFTRSNEQYF. CDR3 nucleotides: TGTGCCAGCAGCTCCGGCGGGCCATTTACGAGAAGTAACGAGCAGTACTTC.

The chain carries TRBV6-6 and TRBJ2-3, with D tentatively TRBD1 (6 bases). The V end was cut by 6 bases, the J end by 2 bases, with 15 bases between. The CDR3 is 15 amino acids. Germline-derived CDR1 and CDR2 are MNHNY and SVGAGI (reference sequence). The CDR3 coding sequence is TGTGCCAGCAGAAAAGGGACAACCTCCACAGATACGCAGTATTTT. Amino acid sequence: CASRKGTTSTDTQYF.